The entry below gives a single TCR beta chain sequence along with its context. Its target is not known. The intended depth for sequencing was 1 in 200,000 to 1 in 1 million T cells. Assay used: immunoSEQ multiplex PCR; TCRdb lists only in-frame clones, some missing. The sample lists some 85,000 clones; approximately 71% were seen once. Trimming removed 0 bases at V and 4 bases at J, with 18 bases between. The V gene's germline CDR1 is SGHTA and CDR2 FQGNSA. The CDR3 sequence is 17 residues long. This entry is derived from a study of cytotoxic CD8 clonotypes in ibrutinib-treated CLL. Whole-study context: Response sampling occurred after a median around 12 months of treatment (range 6 to 36). Overall study findings and caveats: Starting clonality was above that of age-matched healthy donors and tracked circulating CD8+ T-cell counts.

The origin of this receptor is a human donor with chronic lymphocytic leukemia. The chain combines TRBV7-2 with TRBJ1-2; a weak D match, TRBD1 (5 bases). Here the sequenced sample was PBMCs, taken after 24 months of ibrutinib treatment. For the CDR3, the DNA is TGTGCCAGCAGCTTAGCGGGGACCCAGACCCATCTCTATGGCTACACCTTC. This sequence encodes CASSLAGTQTHLYGYTF.